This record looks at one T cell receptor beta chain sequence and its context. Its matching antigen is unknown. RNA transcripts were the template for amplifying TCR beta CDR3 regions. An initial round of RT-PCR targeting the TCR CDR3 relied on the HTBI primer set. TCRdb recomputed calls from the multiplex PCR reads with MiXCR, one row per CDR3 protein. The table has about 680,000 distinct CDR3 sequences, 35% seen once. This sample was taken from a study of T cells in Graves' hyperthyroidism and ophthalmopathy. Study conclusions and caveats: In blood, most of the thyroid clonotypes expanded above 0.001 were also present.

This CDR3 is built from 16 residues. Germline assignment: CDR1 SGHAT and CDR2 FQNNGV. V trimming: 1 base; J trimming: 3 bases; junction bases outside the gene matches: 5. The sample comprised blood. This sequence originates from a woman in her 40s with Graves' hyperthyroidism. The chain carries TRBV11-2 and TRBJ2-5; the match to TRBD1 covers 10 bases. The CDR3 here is CASSLGTGGLKETQYF. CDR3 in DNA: TGTGCCAGCAGCTTAGGGACAGGGGGATTGAAAGAGACCCAGTACTTC.